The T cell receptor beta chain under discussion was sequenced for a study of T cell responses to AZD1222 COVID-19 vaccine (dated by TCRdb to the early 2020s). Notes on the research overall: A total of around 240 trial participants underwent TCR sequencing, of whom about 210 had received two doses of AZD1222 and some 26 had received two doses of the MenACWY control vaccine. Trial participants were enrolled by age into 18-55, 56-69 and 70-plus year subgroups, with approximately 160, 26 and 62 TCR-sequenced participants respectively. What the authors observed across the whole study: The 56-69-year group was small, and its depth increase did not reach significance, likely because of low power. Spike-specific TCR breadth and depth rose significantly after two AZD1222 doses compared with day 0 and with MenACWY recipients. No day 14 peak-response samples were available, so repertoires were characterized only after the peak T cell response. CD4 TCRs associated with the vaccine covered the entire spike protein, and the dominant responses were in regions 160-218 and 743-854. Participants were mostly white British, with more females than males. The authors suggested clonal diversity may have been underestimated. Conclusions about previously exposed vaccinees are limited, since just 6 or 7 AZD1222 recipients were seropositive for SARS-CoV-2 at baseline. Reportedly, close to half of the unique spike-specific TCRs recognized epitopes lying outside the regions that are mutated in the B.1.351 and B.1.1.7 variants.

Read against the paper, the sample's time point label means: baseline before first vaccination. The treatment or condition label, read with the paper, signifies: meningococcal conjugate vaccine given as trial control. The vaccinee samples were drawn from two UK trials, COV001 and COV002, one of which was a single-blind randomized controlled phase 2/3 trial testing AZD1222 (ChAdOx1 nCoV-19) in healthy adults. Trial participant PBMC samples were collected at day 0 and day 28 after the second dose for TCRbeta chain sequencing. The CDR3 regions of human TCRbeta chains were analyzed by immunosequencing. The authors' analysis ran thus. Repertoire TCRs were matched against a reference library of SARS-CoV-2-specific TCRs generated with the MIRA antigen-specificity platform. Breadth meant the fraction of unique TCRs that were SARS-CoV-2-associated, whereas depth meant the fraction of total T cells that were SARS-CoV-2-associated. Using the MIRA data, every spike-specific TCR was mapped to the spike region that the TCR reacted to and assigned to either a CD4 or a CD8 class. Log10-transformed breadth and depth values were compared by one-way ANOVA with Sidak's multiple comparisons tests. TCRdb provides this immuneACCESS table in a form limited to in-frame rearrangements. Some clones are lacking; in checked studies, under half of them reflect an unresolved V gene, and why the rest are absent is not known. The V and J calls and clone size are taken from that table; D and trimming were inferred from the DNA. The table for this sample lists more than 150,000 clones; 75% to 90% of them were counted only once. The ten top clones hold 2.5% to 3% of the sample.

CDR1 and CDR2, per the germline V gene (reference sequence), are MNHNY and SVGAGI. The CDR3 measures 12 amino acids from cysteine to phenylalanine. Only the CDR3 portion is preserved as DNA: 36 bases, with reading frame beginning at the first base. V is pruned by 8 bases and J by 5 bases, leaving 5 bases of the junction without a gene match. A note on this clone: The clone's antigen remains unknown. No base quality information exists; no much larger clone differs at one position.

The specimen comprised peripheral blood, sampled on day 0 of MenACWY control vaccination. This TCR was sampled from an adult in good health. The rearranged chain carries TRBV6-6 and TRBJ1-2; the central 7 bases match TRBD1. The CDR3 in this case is CASRQGVYGYTF. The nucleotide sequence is TGTGCCAGCCGGCAGGGGGTGTATGGCTACACCTTC.